Listed here are 10 T cell receptor beta chains from one sample, sequenced in a study of blood T cell repertoires in COVID-19. The data were produced by immunoSEQ multiplex PCR, yet TCRdb's version contains in-frame clones alone and is incomplete. The data show 25,000 to 30,000 clones, 75% to 85% seen once. The sequenced sample consisted of peripheral blood. The receptors stem from a human donor in a cohort sampled during active COVID-19.

This rearrangement joins TRBV19 to TRBJ2-2, with D possibly TRBD1 on 5 matching bases. The germline V gene encodes CDR1 LNHDA and CDR2 SQIVND (reference sequence). V lost 3 bases to trimming and J lost 3 bases, with 8 bases between them. This CDR3 region has 14 residues. CDR3 sequence reads: CASSIRVHTGELFF. The CDR3 bases are TGTGCCAGTAGTATCAGGGTACACACCGGGGAGCTGTTTTTT.

J is TRBJ2-7 and V is TRBV7-9, with D possibly matching TRBD2 (6 bases). V lost 2 bases, J lost 2 bases, and 7 bases lay in between. CDR1 SEHNR and CDR2 FQNEAQ come from the germline V gene (reference sequence). The CDR3 extends over 13 amino acids. The CDR3 bases are TGTGCCAGCAGCTTATCGGGGGCCTACGAGCAGTACTTC. Amino acid sequence: CASSLSGAYEQYF.

The chain employs TRBV5-6 and TRBJ2-5; TRBD1 aligns across 10 bases. V shed 2 bases, J shed 2 bases, and the junction held 6 bases outside the gene matches. In germline, CDR1 is SGHDT, CDR2 YYEEEE. The CDR3 contains 16 residues. CDR3 amino acids: CASSLGTGVSQETQYF. The DNA for the CDR3 is TGTGCCAGCAGCTTAGGGACAGGGGTCTCTCAAGAGACCCAGTACTTC.

The CDR3 sequence is CASSQIPSGTDTQYF. CDR3 DNA: TGTGCCAGCAGCCAGATACCTAGCGGCACAGATACGCAGTATTTT. V usage is TRBV4-2 and J usage is TRBJ2-3, with D possibly being TRBD2 (6 bases). There are 15 residues in the CDR3. Deletions cut 3 bases from V and 1 base from J, with 11 bases between. CDR1 and CDR2 from the germline V gene are LGHNA and YNFKEQ.

The chain has TRBV11-2 and TRBJ2-2; 9 positions agree with TRBD1. Germline CDR1 reads SGHAT; CDR2 reads FQNNGV. The CDR3 is 17 amino acids. Trimming removed 5 bases from V and 6 bases from J; junction bases left unmatched: 13. The CDR3 here is CASSPLARTGVSGELFF. In nucleotides, the CDR3 is TGTGCCAGCAGCCCTCTTGCTAGGACAGGGGTTTCCGGGGAGCTGTTTTTT.

This sequence joins TRBV5-1 and TRBJ1-4; D is unclear. With 0 bases removed from V and 3 bases from J, the gap between germline ends came to 12 bases. CDR1 is SGHRS, CDR2 YFSETQ, per germline. This CDR3 spans 16 amino acids. The CDR3 sequence: CASSLALGLSNEKLFF. CDR3 nucleotide sequence: TGCGCCAGCAGCTTGGCCCTAGGACTCTCTAATGAAAAACTGTTTTTT.

The chain links TRBV5-1 to TRBJ2-7, with D possibly TRBD2 on 5 matching bases. This CDR3 spans 14 amino acids. The V gene's germline CDR1 is SGHRS and CDR2 YFSETQ. Trimming removed 0 bases from V and 1 base from J, with 8 bases in between. CDR3 bases: TGCGCCAGCAGCTTGGGAGGGCCTTCCTACGAGCAGTACTTC. This encodes CASSLGGPSYEQYF. Full variable domain (remainder filled in from reference TRBV5-1 and TRBJ2-7): KAGVTQTPRYLIKTRGQQVTLSCSPISGHRSVSWYQQTPGQGLQFLFEYFSETQRNKGNFPGRFSGRQFSNSRSEMNVSTLELGDSALYLCASSLGGPSYEQYFGPGTRLTVT.

V usage is TRBV30 and J usage is TRBJ2-1; 7 nucleotides align to TRBD1. Germline CDR1 and CDR2: GTSNPN and SVGIG (reference sequence). The CDR3 consists of 14 residues. V lost 1 base, J lost 8 bases, and 8 bases stayed unmatched. The CDR3 here is CAWSGGGVIYEQFF. The CDR3 DNA reads TGTGCCTGGAGTGGAGGGGGCGTCATATATGAGCAGTTCTTC.

The chain combines TRBV4-1 with TRBJ2-7; D might be TRBD1 (5 bases). Germline V gene sequence: CDR1 MGHRA, CDR2 YSYEKL. This CDR3 has 13 amino acids. Trimming removed 2 bases from V and 7 bases from J, with 12 bases in between. In DNA, the CDR3 is TGCGCCAGCAGCCAACTTGGACACTTGGAGCAGTACTTC. Translating it yields CASSQLGHLEQYF.

The CDR3 nucleotides read TGTGCCAGCAGCGACGACAGTCTGGCTGTGGAGCAGTACTTC. Its translation: CASSDDSLAVEQYF. The rearrangement uses TRBV7-6 and TRBJ2-7; the D gene is possibly TRBD1 (5 bases). Trimming left V 5 bases short and J 7 bases short, with 18 bases between. Germline-derived CDR1 and CDR2 are SGHVS and FNYEAQ. The CDR3 has 14 amino acids.